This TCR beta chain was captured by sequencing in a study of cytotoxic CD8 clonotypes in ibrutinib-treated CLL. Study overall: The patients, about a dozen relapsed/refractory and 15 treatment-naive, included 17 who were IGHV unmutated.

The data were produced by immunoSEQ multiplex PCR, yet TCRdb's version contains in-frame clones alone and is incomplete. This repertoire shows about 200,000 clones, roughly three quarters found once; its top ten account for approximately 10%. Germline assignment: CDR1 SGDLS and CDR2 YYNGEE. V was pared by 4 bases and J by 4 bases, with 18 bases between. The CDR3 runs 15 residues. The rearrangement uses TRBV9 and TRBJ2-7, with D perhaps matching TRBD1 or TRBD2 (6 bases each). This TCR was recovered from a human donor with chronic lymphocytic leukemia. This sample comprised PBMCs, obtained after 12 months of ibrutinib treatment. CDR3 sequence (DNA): TGTGCCAGCAGCCCTAGAGGAGGGGGAGGATACGAGCAGTACTTC. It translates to CASSPRGGGGYEQYF.